These 22 T cell receptor beta chains originate from one sample sequenced in a study of T cell responses to AZD1222 COVID-19 vaccine. This table comes from immunoSEQ multiplex PCR, and its TCRdb copy is limited to in-frame clones, with some not included. The sample yields 120,000 to 150,000 clones, approximately 85% seen once. This specimen was peripheral blood, taken on day 0 of MenACWY control vaccination. Source of these receptors: an adult in good health.

The gene calls are TRBV28 and TRBJ2-7, with a tentative D call TRBD2 (6 bases). The germline V gene encodes CDR1 MDHEN and CDR2 SYDVKM. V lost 6 bases and J 4 bases, leaving 16 bases between the germline ends. This CDR3 contains 14 residues. CDR3 DNA: TGTGCCAGCAGCCGAGGCAGTAGCGGTTACGAGCAGTACGTC. Protein sequence: CASSRGSSGYEQYV.

This clone appeared once. The chain links TRBV5-1 to TRBJ2-1; TRBD2 matches at 12 bases. The CDR3 covers 15 residues. Germline V lookup: CDR1 SGHRS, CDR2 YFSETQ. V lost 2 bases and J lost 9; bases outside the gene matches: 6. Here the CDR3 DNA reads TGCGCCAGCAGCTTAAGCGGACTAGCGGGGCTTGAGCAGTTCTTC. Translating it yields CASSLSGLAGLEQFF.

This clone was seen a handful of times. CDR3 nucleotide sequence: TGCAGCGTTGGGGACGGAAATCAGCCCCAGCATTTT. This encodes CSVGDGNQPQHF. J is TRBJ1-5 and V is TRBV29-1; TRBD1 might be the D (5 bases). V was clipped by 4 bases and J by 4 bases, with 8 bases between them. CDR1 is SQVTM and CDR2 is ANQGSEA in the germline V gene. This CDR3 contains 12 residues.

This sequence joins TRBV11-2 and TRBJ1-6; D remains unclear. Germline CDR1 reads SGHAT; CDR2 reads FQNNGV. V was pared by 0 bases and J by 10 bases, with 13 bases between. The CDR3 length is 15 residues. The CDR3 DNA reads TGTGCCAGCAGCTTAGAAGTGGTCATCCAGTCACCCCTCCACTTT. The encoded protein is CASSLEVVIQSPLHF.

This clone counts as medium-sized. The V call is TRBV5-1, the J call TRBJ2-1, with 7 bases that match TRBD2. The CDR3 extends over 14 amino acids. CDR1 is SGHRS and CDR2 is YFSETQ in the germline V gene. The junction had 5 bases not matched to a gene; V was cut back by 3 bases and J by 5 bases. The CDR3 region is CASSSGTTNNEQFF. CDR3 sequence (DNA): TGCGCCAGCAGCTCAGGGACTACTAACAATGAGCAGTTCTTC.

The chain is built from TRBV6-5 and TRBJ1-5; D is undetermined. This CDR3 comprises 15 residues. CDR1 is MNHEY, CDR2 SVGAGI, per germline. With 0 bases removed from V and 8 bases from J, the gap between germline ends came to 14 bases. The CDR3 bases are TGTGCCAGCAGTTACTCGACGGAGCGCAAGGAGCCCCAGCATTTT. This encodes CASSYSTERKEPQHF.

The CDR3 protein is CASSPGQFTDTQYF. DNA for the CDR3: TGCGCCAGCAGCCCCGGACAATTCACAGATACGCAGTATTTT. The chain couples TRBV5-1 to TRBJ2-3; the D gene is possibly TRBD1 (5 bases). Trimming pared 4 bases from V and 2 bases from J, leaving 11 bases between. The CDR3 totals 14 residues. Germline assignment: CDR1 SGHRS and CDR2 YFSETQ.

This clone has only a few counts. The rearrangement uses TRBV5-1 and TRBJ2-1; TRBD2 agrees at 14 bases. Germline V gene data show CDR1 as SGHRS and CDR2 as YFSETQ. J was trimmed by 5 bases and V by 4 bases; bases with no gene match: 5. The CDR3 length is 16 residues. CDR3: CASSPGLAGGHNEQFF. Written as DNA, the CDR3 is TGCGCCAGCAGCCCCGGACTAGCGGGGGGTCACAATGAGCAGTTCTTC.

This clone was recorded a few times. The chain has TRBV7-9 and TRBJ2-7; D is unresolved. V lost 4 bases and J 2 bases, leaving 12 bases between the germline ends. Germline V lookup: CDR1 SEHNR, CDR2 FQNEAQ (reference sequence). CDR3 size: 14 residues. CDR3: CASSSRTGPYEQYF. CDR3 DNA: TGTGCCAGCAGCTCCCGGACGGGCCCCTACGAGCAGTACTTC. The entire variable domain, with the rest obtained from reference TRBV7-9 and TRBJ2-7, is as follows: DTGVSQNPRHKITKRGQNVTFRCDPISEHNRLYWYRQTLGQGPEFLTYFQNEAQLEKSRLLSDRFSAERPKGSFSTLEIQRTEQGDSAMYLCASSSRTGPYEQYFGPGTRLTVT.

The chain uses TRBV6-6 and TRBJ2-6; D is unresolved. The CDR3 length is 15 residues. Trimming took 0 bases from V and 0 from J, leaving 3 bases between them. Per the germline V gene, CDR1 is MNHNY and CDR2 is SVGAGI (reference sequence). The CDR3 reads CASSYSDSGANVLTF. The CDR3 DNA reads as TGTGCCAGCAGTTACTCGGACTCTGGGGCCAACGTCCTGACTTTC.

The chain combines TRBV5-4 with TRBJ2-7; D unresolved. Trimming shortened V by 4 bases and J by 0 bases, and 11 bases separated the two germline ends. The length of the CDR3 is 14 residues. Per the germline V gene, CDR1 is SGHNT and CDR2 is YYREEE (reference sequence). CDR3 sequence: CASSQDRISYEQYF. In DNA form, the CDR3 reads TGTGCCAGCAGCCAAGACCGGATCTCCTACGAGCAGTACTTC.

The V gene is TRBV19, the J gene TRBJ1-5, with unresolved D. Germline CDR1 is LNHDA and CDR2 is SQIVND (reference sequence). Trimming took 6 bases from V and 0 from J, leaving 21 bases between them. The CDR3 loop spans 18 amino acids. In DNA form, the CDR3 reads TGTGCCAGTAGCTCGGTTAAGGGCAGCCTCTATAGCAATCAGCCCCAGCATTTT. Protein: CASSSVKGSLYSNQPQHF.

DNA of the CDR3: TGTGCCAGCAGCTTAGATCTTAATTCACCCCTCCACTTT. It yields the protein CASSLDLNSPLHF. This chain links TRBV7-2 with TRBJ1-6; D not certain. The CDR3 has 13 amino acids. V lost 1 base and J 6 bases, leaving 4 bases between the germline ends. Germline V lookup: CDR1 SGHTA, CDR2 FQGNSA.

J is TRBJ1-2 and V is TRBV29-1; a weak D match, TRBD1 (6 bases). With 8 bases removed from V and 4 bases from J, the gap between germline ends came to 17 bases. CDR3 length equals 13 residues. The V gene's germline CDR1 is SQVTM and CDR2 ANQGSEA. This CDR3 is CSHSEGGGYGYTF. The CDR3, as DNA: TGCAGCCACTCGGAGGGGGGAGGCTATGGCTACACCTTC.

This chain connects TRBV5-4 to TRBJ2-5, with 11 bases lining up with TRBD2. Germline V gene lookup returns CDR1 SGHNT and CDR2 YYREEE (reference sequence). The CDR3 totals 16 residues. Trimming at V came to 2 bases and at J to 5 bases, leaving 8 bases not matched to a gene. The chain's CDR3 is CASSFSSGGARETQYF. The CDR3 DNA is TGTGCCAGCAGCTTTAGTAGCGGGGGGGCCCGGGAGACCCAGTACTTC.

The chain combines TRBV15 with TRBJ2-7; tentatively, D is TRBD1 (5 bases). Germline-derived CDR1 and CDR2 are LNHNV and YYDKDF (reference sequence). V was cut by 0 bases and J by 4 bases, with 7 bases left in between. There are 13 residues in the CDR3. CDR3 DNA: TGTGCCACCAGCAGAGATAAGGGGTACGAGCAGTACTTC. It is translated as CATSRDKGYEQYF.

A few counts support this clone. The chain combines TRBV11-3 with TRBJ2-1, with 8 bases that match TRBD1. J gave up 7 bases and V 1 base, and 3 bases lay outside the gene matches. Germline CDR1 SGHNT, CDR2 YENEEA. This CDR3 spans 14 amino acids. As DNA, the CDR3 is TGTGCCAGCAGCTTAGGGGGACAGGTAAATGAGCAGTTCTTC. Residues: CASSLGGQVNEQFF.

This clone came up a few times. The chain is built from TRBV28 and TRBJ2-7; 7 nucleotides align to TRBD1. Germline V gives CDR1 MDHEN, CDR2 SYDVKM. This CDR3 has 13 residues. V lost 6 bases to trimming and J lost 0 bases; unmatched junction nucleotides: 2. CDR3 bases: TGTGCCAGCAGGGGGACAGACTCCTACGAGCAGTACGTC. Its protein product is CASRGTDSYEQYV.

The rearrangement joins TRBV5-1 to TRBJ2-2; TRBD2 matches at 11 bases. This CDR3 spans 16 amino acids. Per germline, CDR1 SGHRS and CDR2 YFSETQ. The V segment lost 0 bases and the J segment 4 bases; nucleotides outside the gene matches: 2. CDR3 DNA: TGCGCCAGCAGCTTGGGAGGACTAGCGGGCACCGGGGAGCTGTTTTTT. It is translated as CASSLGGLAGTGELFF.

V and J are TRBV18 and TRBJ2-1; D unclear. Germline V CDR1 and CDR2: KGHSH, LQKENI. V was shortened by 5 bases and J by 7 bases, with 9 bases between the two germline ends. The CDR3 loop spans 12 amino acids. The CDR3 sequence is CASSSDRNEQFF. The DNA for the CDR3 is TGTGCCAGCTCATCTGACCGGAATGAGCAGTTCTTC.

The chain carries TRBV12-3 or TRBV12-4 and TRBJ1-4, with D perhaps TRBD1 (5 bases). This CDR3 is built from 13 residues. The V end lost 6 bases, the J end lost 7 bases, and 12 bases lay between the germline ends. DNA of the CDR3: TGTGCCAGCAGACCCCCGGGGCCTGAAAAACTGTTTTTT. Translation: CASRPPGPEKLFF.

The rearrangement links TRBV15 to TRBJ2-6, with D possibly being TRBD2 (8 bases). This CDR3 is built from 20 residues. The germline V gene has CDR1 LNHNV and CDR2 YYDKDF (reference sequence). The germline V and J ends were trimmed by 0 bases and 2 bases, with 20 bases remaining between them. CDR3 nucleotide sequence: TGTGCCACCAGCAGAGATCGCGGGGGGACAGTCGGCGCTGGGGCCAACGTCCTGACTTTC. This translates into CATSRDRGGTVGAGANVLTF.